This TCR beta chain was recorded in a study of cytomegalovirus exposure and HLA in healthy donors. PCR employed 60 Vbeta and 13 Jbeta primers. The protocol was immunoSEQ multiplex PCR, while the TCRdb copy is restricted to in-frame clones and leaves out a portion. The sample has 150,000 to 200,000 clones, about three quarters seen once. Each donor was healthy, and each was a bone marrow donor. With V trimmed by 4 bases and J by 0 bases, 8 bases remained unmatched. The CDR3 totals 15 residues. The V gene's germline CDR1 is GTSNPN and CDR2 SVGIG (reference sequence). The table lists this clone with a count of one. Its cognate antigen is unknown. Study-level results: Within an earlier analysis, most TCR beta V segments proved productive either about 90% or about 30% of the time.

V usage is TRBV30 and J usage is TRBJ1-1, with 7 bases matching TRBD1. This TCR derives from a woman aged 40-49 years in good health and CMV-seronegative. Sequencing was carried out using PBMCs. The CDR3 protein is CAWNSGQPMNTEAFF. The CDR3 coding sequence is TGTGCCTGGAACTCGGGACAGCCCATGAACACTGAAGCTTTCTTT.